These T cell receptor beta chains were read from a single sample in a study of CD8 T cells in Susac syndrome. MiXCR was run by TCRdb on the immunoSEQ multiplex PCR reads, yielding one entry per CDR3 protein. In the table there are 55,000 to 80,000 distinct CDR3 sequences, 93% of which are singletons. The sequencing sample was made of CD4+ T cells from PBMCs. The receptors were gathered from a human donor with Susac syndrome. CDR3s include the opening cysteine and the closing phenylalanine or tryptophan. The D gene is left open where the match is weak. Clone size appears in some rows only: once, few, many, or a class for an expanded clone.

J gene | D gene | clone size | V gene | CDR3 protein | CDR3 DNA
TRBJ2-3 | . | . | TRBV6-6 | CASSYNADTQYF | TGTGCCAGCAGTTATAATGCAGATACGCAGTATTTT
TRBJ2-3 | . | . | TRBV11-3 | CASSRWYRGTDTQYF | TGTGCCAGCAGCCGATGGTACAGGGGCACAGATACGCAGTATTTT
TRBJ1-6 | . | . | TRBV11-2 | CASSPAWGLASPLHF | TGTGCCAGCAGCCCTGCTTGGGGGCTAGCTTCACCCCTCCACTTT
TRBJ2-7 | . | few | TRBV6-5 | CASSRAYEQYF | TGTGCCAGCAGTCGCGCCTACGAGCAGTACTTC
TRBJ2-1 | . | . | TRBV6-2/TRBV6-3 | CASSSGKLGFF | TGTGCCAGCAGTTCAGGGAAACTAGGGTTCTTC
TRBJ2-3 | . | . | TRBV11-3 | CASRGDTDTQYF | TGTGCCAGCAGGGGGGACACAGATACGCAGTATTTT
TRBJ2-5 | . | . | TRBV27 | CASSFGSRGFHQETQYF | TGTGCCAGCAGTTTTGGGAGCCGAGGATTCCACCAAGAGACCCAGTACTTC
TRBJ1-1 | . | . | TRBV3-1 | CASSNQRGAGAFF | TGTGCCAGCAGCAATCAGCGGGGAGCAGGGGCTTTCTTT
TRBJ2-3 | TRBD2 | once | TRBV7-8 | CASSFSGATTDTQYF | TGTGCCAGCAGCTTTAGCGGGGCGACCACAGATACGCAGTATTTT
TRBJ2-3 | . | . | TRBV7-2 | CASSSPGSPRGTDTQYF | TGTGCCAGCAGCTCCCCGGGTAGTCCCCGGGGCACAGATACGCAGTATTTT
TRBJ1-2 | . | . | TRBV19 | CASVQGLDYGYTF | TGTGCCTCCGTCCAGGGGCTAGACTATGGCTACACCTTC